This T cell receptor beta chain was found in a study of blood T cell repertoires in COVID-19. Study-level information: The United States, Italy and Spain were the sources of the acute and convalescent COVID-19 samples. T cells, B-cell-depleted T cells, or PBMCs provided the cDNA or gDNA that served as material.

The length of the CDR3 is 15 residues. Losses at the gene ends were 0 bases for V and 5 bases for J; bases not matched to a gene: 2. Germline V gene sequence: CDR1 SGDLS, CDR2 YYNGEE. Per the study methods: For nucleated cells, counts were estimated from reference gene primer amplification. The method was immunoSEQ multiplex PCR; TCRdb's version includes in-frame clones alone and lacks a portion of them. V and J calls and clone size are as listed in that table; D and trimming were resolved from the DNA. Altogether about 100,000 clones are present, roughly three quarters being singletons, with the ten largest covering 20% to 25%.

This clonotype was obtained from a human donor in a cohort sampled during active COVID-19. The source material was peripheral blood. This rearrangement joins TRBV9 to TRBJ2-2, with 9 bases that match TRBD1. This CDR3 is CASSVGQGGTGELFF. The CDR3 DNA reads TGTGCCAGCAGCGTAGGACAGGGGGGGACCGGGGAGCTGTTTTTT.